This section outlines one T cell receptor (beta chain) sequence together with its context. Its matching antigen is unknown. This sample stems from a study of shared clonotypes between healthy human individuals. As for the study in general: Used for every donor were three CD4 naive, three CD4 memory, two CD8 naive and one CD8 memory plate.

General observations from the study: When compared with the clonotypes that were shared by all four sorted-subset donors, the non-shared clonotypes turned out to have lower generation probabilities. Some naive CD4 clonotypes, roughly 5%, turned up in common across several donors.

Using immunoSEQ multiplex PCR, the repertoire was profiled, and TCRdb retains in-frame clones only, with some absent. The top ten hold roughly 0.13% of the sample, which has around 2,000,000 clones, roughly 95% seen once. Sequenced input: naive CD4+ T cells sorted from blood. Noted subset: CD45RA+ positively selected. This TCR was recovered from a man younger than 30 in good health.

The CDR3 nucleotides read TGTGCCAGCAGTTCGAGACCCGCCTACGAGCAGTACTTC. Amino acid sequence: CASSSRPAYEQYF. V is TRBV6-5 and J is TRBJ2-7, with D uncertain. Germline V lookup: CDR1 MNHEY, CDR2 SVGAGI. The CDR3 is 13 residues long. Trimming left V 4 bases short and J 2 bases short, with 9 bases between.